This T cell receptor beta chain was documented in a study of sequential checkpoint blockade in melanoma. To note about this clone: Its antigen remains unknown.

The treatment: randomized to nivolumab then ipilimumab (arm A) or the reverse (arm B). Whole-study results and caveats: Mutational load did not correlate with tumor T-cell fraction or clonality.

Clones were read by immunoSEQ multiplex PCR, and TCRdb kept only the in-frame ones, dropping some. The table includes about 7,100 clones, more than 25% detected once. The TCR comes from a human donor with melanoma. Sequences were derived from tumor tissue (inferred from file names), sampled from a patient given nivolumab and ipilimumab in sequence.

CDR3 region: CASSLGLGAGELFF. Here the CDR3 DNA reads TGTGCCAGCAGCTTGGGACTAGGCGCCGGGGAGCTGTTTTTT. The V call is TRBV9, the J call TRBJ2-2, with 8 bases identical to TRBD2. From germline, CDR1 is SGDLS and CDR2 YYNGEE. The CDR3 length is 14 residues. Germline trimming cut 4 bases from V and 6 bases from J; bases unmatched to any gene: 5.